A selection of T cell receptor beta chains follows, all from one sample in a study of graft-versus-host responses after intestinal transplantation. The antigens for these receptors are not known. Clones were sequenced by immunoSEQ multiplex PCR, and TCRdb holds only the in-frame ones, with some missing. The repertoire consists of tens of thousands of clones, with approximately 92% occurring once and the leading ten covering around 1.1%. Source: unstimulated CD8+ T cells sorted from spleen or lymph node cells, taken before transplant. The receptors here all came from a human donor who was the organ donor for an intestinal transplant. CDR3s include the opening cysteine and the closing phenylalanine or tryptophan.

j_gene: TRBJ1-2
v_gene: TRBV6-1
CDR3aa: CASTLAGTRPPGYTF

j_gene: TRBJ1-1
v_gene: TRBV7-9
CDR3aa: CASSLTPLGAMNTEAFF

j_gene: TRBJ2-7
v_gene: TRBV6-1
CDR3aa: CASSLAGVSYEQYF

j_gene: TRBJ1-1
v_gene: TRBV19
CDR3aa: CASSQWSNTEAFF

j_gene: TRBJ1-3
v_gene: TRBV6-5
CDR3aa: CASSYAPHSSGNTIYF

j_gene: TRBJ2-3
v_gene: TRBV5-4
CDR3aa: CASSLNRGDTQYF

j_gene: TRBJ1-2
v_gene: TRBV6-5
CDR3aa: CASSEPAGGYGYTF

j_gene: TRBJ2-3
v_gene: TRBV5-6
CDR3aa: CASSPSLADTQYF

j_gene: TRBJ2-7
v_gene: TRBV14
CDR3aa: CASCVIQGSEQYF

j_gene: TRBJ2-7
v_gene: TRBV7-7
CDR3aa: CASSSLLGASEQYF

j_gene: TRBJ1-1
v_gene: TRBV29-1
CDR3aa: CSVEVWAGRSVTEAFF

j_gene: TRBJ2-1
v_gene: TRBV25-1
CDR3aa: CASGQYNEQFF

j_gene: TRBJ1-2
v_gene: TRBV5-4
CDR3aa: CASSPVRGALDYGYTF

j_gene: TRBJ2-1
v_gene: TRBV7-3
CDR3aa: CASSFSGAMNEQFF

j_gene: TRBJ1-1
v_gene: TRBV19
CDR3aa: CASSPGMNTEAFF

j_gene: TRBJ2-1
v_gene: TRBV28
CDR3aa: CASSLGGNEQFF

j_gene: TRBJ2-7
v_gene: TRBV7-2
CDR3aa: CASSLGRVIDEQYF

j_gene: TRBJ2-1
v_gene: TRBV5-1
CDR3aa: CASGGGRGWNEQFF

j_gene: TRBJ1-2
v_gene: TRBV7-8
CDR3aa: CASVPPGGRDGYTF

j_gene: TRBJ1-3
v_gene: TRBV13
CDR3aa: CASSSITGGTGNTIYF

j_gene: TRBJ2-3
v_gene: TRBV4-1
CDR3aa: CASSVILGLAGGLSTDTQYF

j_gene: TRBJ1-2
v_gene: TRBV18
CDR3aa: CASSPGTANYGYTF

j_gene: TRBJ1-1
v_gene: TRBV5-8
CDR3aa: CASSLRSAGLGTEAFF

j_gene: TRBJ2-7
v_gene: TRBV6-6
CDR3aa: CASSYRGPYEQYF

j_gene: TRBJ2-1
v_gene: TRBV27
CDR3aa: CASSFSEIDEQFF

j_gene: TRBJ2-3
v_gene: TRBV15
CDR3aa: CATSRERGRADTQYF

j_gene: TRBJ2-7
v_gene: TRBV11-1
CDR3aa: CASTPGSGNYEQYF

j_gene: TRBJ2-2
v_gene: TRBV7-9
CDR3aa: CASSFFSAGPGTGELFF

j_gene: TRBJ2-7
v_gene: TRBV6-5
CDR3aa: CASSRDRLDYEQYF

j_gene: TRBJ1-2
v_gene: TRBV14
CDR3aa: CASSQDQGTERYGYTF

j_gene: TRBJ2-7
v_gene: TRBV6-1
CDR3aa: CASTEPGQGVDEQYF

j_gene: TRBJ2-1
v_gene: TRBV11-1
CDR3aa: CASTLGPKTSRRNEQFF

j_gene: TRBJ1-1
v_gene: TRBV9
CDR3aa: CASSVDYRGRTEAFF

j_gene: TRBJ1-2
v_gene: TRBV27
CDR3aa: CASHGTGEDGYTF

j_gene: TRBJ1-2
v_gene: TRBV6-5
CDR3aa: CASSEGIGGYTF

j_gene: TRBJ2-7
v_gene: TRBV6-5
CDR3aa: CASSYSLVNEQYF

j_gene: TRBJ2-7
v_gene: TRBV13
CDR3aa: CASSATTGEYEQYF

j_gene: TRBJ2-7
v_gene: TRBV11-3
CDR3aa: CASSLGPLAPYEQYF

j_gene: TRBJ2-1
v_gene: TRBV4-1
CDR3aa: CASTLDRGYNEQFF

j_gene: TRBJ1-1
v_gene: TRBV4-1
CDR3aa: CASSQDRRGISTEAFF

j_gene: TRBJ1-3
v_gene: TRBV5-5
CDR3aa: CASRGTGRRENTIYF

j_gene: TRBJ1-3
v_gene: TRBV4-3
CDR3aa: CASSQDQDTIYF

j_gene: TRBJ2-1
v_gene: TRBV27
CDR3aa: CASSQRGNEQFF

j_gene: TRBJ2-5
v_gene: TRBV7-8
CDR3aa: CASTLPQRGAYQETQYF

j_gene: TRBJ2-1
v_gene: TRBV10-3
CDR3aa: CAISSIPREQFF

j_gene: TRBJ1-2
v_gene: TRBV7-8
CDR3aa: CASGPQTSGDWGFFYGYTF

j_gene: TRBJ1-5
v_gene: TRBV7-9
CDR3aa: CASSAGVSNQPQHF

j_gene: TRBJ1-4
v_gene: TRBV7-9
CDR3aa: CASSSGQGSEKLFF

j_gene: TRBJ2-3
v_gene: TRBV28
CDR3aa: CASSLEVGTAFLLAGGIPDTQYF

j_gene: TRBJ2-1
v_gene: TRBV27
CDR3aa: CASSPREFYNEQFF

j_gene: TRBJ2-3
v_gene: TRBV9
CDR3aa: CASSVGSGRADTQYF

j_gene: TRBJ2-7
v_gene: TRBV2
CDR3aa: CASNPPTGTGPYEQYF

j_gene: TRBJ1-4
v_gene: TRBV7-9
CDR3aa: CASSPPGEKLFF